This T cell receptor beta chain was found in a study of blood T cell repertoires in COVID-19. About the research overall: Samples came from the United States, Italy and Spain, spanning acute and convalescent COVID-19. T cells, B-cell-depleted T cells, or PBMCs provided the cDNA or gDNA that served as material.

Some clones are missing from TCRdb's copy, which holds only in-frame ones; the method was immunoSEQ multiplex PCR. The profile shows some 100,000 clones, about 89% of them singletons. Germline lookup yields CDR1 SQVTM and CDR2 ANQGSEA. V shed 4 bases and J 6 bases; nucleotides not matched to a gene: 7. This CDR3 region has 14 residues. The sequencing sample was made of peripheral blood. The sequence derives from a human donor in a cohort sampled during active COVID-19. The chain links TRBV29-1 to TRBJ2-5; 11 nucleotides agree with TRBD2. Here the CDR3 reads CSVGLAGGAKTQYF. For the CDR3, the DNA is TGCAGCGTTGGGCTAGCGGGGGGCGCCAAGACCCAGTACTTC.